A single TCR beta chain is shown here with its context. Participants had their cohort set by participant-reported clinical history. Original methodology: Reference gene primers were amplified, and this amplification served to estimate nucleated cell counts. Assay used: immunoSEQ multiplex PCR; TCRdb lists only in-frame clones, some missing. V, J and clone size derive from that table, while D and trimming were established from the DNA sequence. The table includes fewer than 200,000 clones, around four fifths detected once. The CDR3 is made up of 14 amino acids. Trimming shortened V by 3 bases and J by 6 bases, and 14 bases separated the two germline ends. Germline loops: CDR1 SGHTA, CDR2 FQGNSA. This specimen belongs to a study of blood T cell repertoires in COVID-19. Study information: COVID-19 samples from acute and convalescent phases originated in the United States, Italy and Spain. The cDNA or gDNA used as material had been derived from T cells, B-cell-depleted T cells, or PBMCs.

Material: PBMCs or T cells enriched from blood (not recorded which). This clonotype originated in a woman between 45 and 60 years old who had recovered from COVID-19. The V call is TRBV7-2, the J call TRBJ1-2, with D possibly matching TRBD1 (5 bases). The CDR3 nucleotides are TGTGCCAGCAGCTTGGGTGTGGGGGGGGATGGCTACACCTTC. Its translation is CASSLGVGGDGYTF.